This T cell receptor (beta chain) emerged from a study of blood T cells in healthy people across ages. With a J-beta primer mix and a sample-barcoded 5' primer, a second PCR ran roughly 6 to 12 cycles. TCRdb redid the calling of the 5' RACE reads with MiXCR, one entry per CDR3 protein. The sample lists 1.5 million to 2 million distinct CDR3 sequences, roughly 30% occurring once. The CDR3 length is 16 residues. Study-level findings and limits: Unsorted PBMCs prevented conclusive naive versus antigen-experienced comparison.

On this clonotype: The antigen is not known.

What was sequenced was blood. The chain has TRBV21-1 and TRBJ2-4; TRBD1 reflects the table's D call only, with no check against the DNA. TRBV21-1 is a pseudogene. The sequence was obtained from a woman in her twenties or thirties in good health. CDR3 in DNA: TGTGCCAGCACCTCAATTGGACAGGGGGCCAAAAACATTCAGTACTTC. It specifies CASTSIGQGAKNIQYF.